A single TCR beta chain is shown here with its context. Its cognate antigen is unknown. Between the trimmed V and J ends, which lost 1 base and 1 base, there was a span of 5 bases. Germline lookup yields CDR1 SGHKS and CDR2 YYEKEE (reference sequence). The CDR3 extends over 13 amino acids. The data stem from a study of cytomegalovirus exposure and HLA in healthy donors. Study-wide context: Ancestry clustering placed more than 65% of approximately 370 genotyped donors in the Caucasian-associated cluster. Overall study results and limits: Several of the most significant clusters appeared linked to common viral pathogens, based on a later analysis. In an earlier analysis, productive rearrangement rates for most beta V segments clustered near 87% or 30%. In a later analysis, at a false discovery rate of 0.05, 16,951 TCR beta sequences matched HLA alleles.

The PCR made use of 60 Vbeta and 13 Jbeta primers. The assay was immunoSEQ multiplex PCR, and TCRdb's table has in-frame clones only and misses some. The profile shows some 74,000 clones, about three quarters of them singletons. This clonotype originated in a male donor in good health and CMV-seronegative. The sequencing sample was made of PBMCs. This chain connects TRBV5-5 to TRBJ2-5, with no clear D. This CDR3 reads CASSLHTQETQYF. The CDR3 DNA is TGTGCCAGCAGCTTGCACACCCAAGAGACCCAGTACTTC. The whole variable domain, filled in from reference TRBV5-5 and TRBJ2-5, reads DAGVTQSPTHLIKTRGQQVTLRCSPISGHKSVSWYQQVLGQGPQFIFQYYEKEERGRGNFPDRFSARQFPNYSSELNVNALLLGDSALYLCASSLHTQETQYFGPGTRLLVL.